This TCR beta chain was sequenced during a study of blood T cell repertoires in COVID-19. The wider study: T cells, B-cell-depleted T cells, or PBMCs supplied cDNA or gDNA.

This clone has a single count. This CDR3 contains 13 residues. Trimming left V 5 bases short and J 8 bases short, with 12 bases between. Germline V lookup: CDR1 MNHEY, CDR2 SVGAGI. Authors' data handling: For nucleated cells, counts were estimated from reference gene primer amplification. Some clones are missing from TCRdb's copy, which holds only in-frame ones; the method was immunoSEQ multiplex PCR. D and trimming were read from the DNA, whereas the V and J calls and clone size are those reported in that table. The sample carries fewer than 250,000 clones, more than 75% recorded once. The receptor was isolated from a woman aged 40-49 years with acute or convalescent COVID-19. The chain uses TRBV6-5 and TRBJ1-4; D gene ambiguous. Sample: peripheral blood. The CDR3 here is CASSPFGQEKLFF. The CDR3 region has the DNA TGTGCCAGCAGTCCCTTTGGGCAGGAAAAACTGTTTTTT.